The 4 T cell receptor beta chains in this list originate from one sample, sequenced in a study of blood T cell repertoires in COVID-19. Repertoires were generated with immunoSEQ multiplex PCR, while TCRdb's copy carries only in-frame clones and drops some. Of about 160,000 clones in the sample, 90% were seen once. Sequenced: peripheral blood. These receptors originate from a man in his fifties or sixties with acute or convalescent COVID-19.

The rearrangement joins TRBV5-1 to TRBJ2-2, with a possible D match to TRBD2 (5 bases). V lost 4 bases, J lost 4 bases, and 20 bases lay in between. CDR1 is SGHRS, CDR2 YFSETQ, per germline. The CDR3 runs 17 residues. The CDR3 bases are TGCGCCAGCAGCACCTCCCCGCCCGGCGAGGGCACCGGGGAGCTGTTTTTT. This sequence encodes CASSTSPPGEGTGELFF. The full variable domain, its missing parts supplied by reference TRBV5-1 and TRBJ2-2, is KAGVTQTPRYLIKTRGQQVTLSCSPISGHRSVSWYQQTPGQGLQFLFEYFSETQRNKGNFPGRFSGRQFSNSRSEMNVSTLELGDSALYLCASSTSPPGEGTGELFFGEGSRLTVL.

This chain joins TRBV6-5 and TRBJ2-2; D may be TRBD1 (6 bases). The CDR3 spans 15 residues. V was pared by 7 bases and J by 0 bases, with 12 bases between. Germline lookup yields CDR1 MNHEY and CDR2 SVGAGI. In DNA, the CDR3 is TGTGCCAGCAATATACAGGGTTCGAACACCGGGGAGCTGTTTTTT. It is translated as CASNIQGSNTGELFF.

The J gene is TRBJ1-3, the V gene TRBV12-3 or TRBV12-4; D is ambiguous. The CDR3 totals 13 residues. Trimming left V 3 bases short and J 4 bases short, with 7 bases between. CDR3 bases: TGTGCCAGCAGTTTTTATGAGGGAAACACCATATATTTT. Translation gives CASSFYEGNTIYF.

This sequence joins TRBV3-1 (or the pseudogene TRBV3-2) and TRBJ2-1, with TRBD2 matching 11 bases. Germline loops: CDR1 LGHDT, CDR2 YNNKEL (reference sequence). V gave up 4 bases and J gave up 4 bases; unmatched junction bases: 0. The CDR3 is 14 amino acids. The CDR3 protein is CASSLAGGYNEQFF. The DNA for the CDR3 is TGTGCCAGCAGCCTAGCGGGGGGGTACAATGAGCAGTTCTTC.